Shown below are 15 T cell receptor beta chains from a single sample sequenced in a study of TIL therapy for anti-PD-1-resistant metastatic lung cancer. This was the immunoSEQ v3 assay. Some clones are missing from TCRdb's copy, which holds only in-frame ones; the method was immunoSEQ multiplex PCR. Of about 52,000 clones listed, 79% are singletons. Time point given: pre-treatment sample, taken before nivolumab and TIL therapy. Source: blood, taken at baseline. These receptors were collected from a woman between 25 and 80 years old with non-small cell lung cancer.

A few counts support this clone. The V and J genes are TRBV27 and TRBJ2-7; D uncertain. Germline V lookup: CDR1 MNHEY, CDR2 SMNVEV (reference sequence). This CDR3 region has 10 residues. The V end was cut by 3 bases, the J end by 5 bases, with 2 bases between. The CDR3 loop reads CASSFHEQYF. The CDR3, as DNA: TGTGCCAGCAGTTTCCACGAGCAGTACTTC.

This CDR3 reads CASSPNRRRHTEAFF. CDR3 nucleotide sequence: TGTGCCAGCAGCCCTAACAGGAGGAGGCACACTGAAGCTTTCTTT. The chain uses TRBV6-5 and TRBJ1-1, with a tentative D call TRBD1 (5 bases). Germline CDR1 reads MNHEY; CDR2 reads SVGAGI. The CDR3 extends over 15 amino acids. Trimming shortened V by 6 bases and J by 3 bases, and 17 bases separated the two germline ends.

The chain is built from TRBV2 and TRBJ2-2; 9 bases agree with TRBD2. The germline CDR1 and CDR2 sequences are SNHLY and FYNNEI. V lost 1 base to trimming and J lost 4 bases; unmatched junction nucleotides: 7. The CDR3 extends over 17 amino acids. CDR3 nucleotides: TGTGCCAGCAGTGAAGGCGGCGGGAGGGCCATCACCGGGGAGCTGTTTTTT. It is translated as CASSEGGGRAITGELFF.

This chain uses TRBV6-4 with TRBJ1-2; the D is unclear. The germline V gene encodes CDR1 MRHNA and CDR2 SNTAGT. The CDR3 loop spans 11 amino acids. The V end was cut by 2 bases, the J end by 8 bases, with 6 bases between. The chain's CDR3 is CASSDAWGYTF. The CDR3 region has the DNA TGTGCCAGCAGTGACGCGTGGGGCTACACCTTC.

The rearrangement uses TRBV10-2 and TRBJ1-5; 7 bases match TRBD1. The J segment lost 5 bases and the V segment lost 5 bases, leaving 3 bases of the junction unmatched. The CDR3 extends over 13 amino acids. Germline V gene sequence: CDR1 WSHSY, CDR2 SAAADI. The CDR3 sequence: CASSTGEDQPQHF. The DNA of the CDR3 is TGCGCCAGCAGTACAGGGGAAGATCAGCCCCAGCATTTT.

The gene calls are TRBV4-3 and TRBJ1-2, with D possibly being TRBD1 (6 bases). From germline, CDR1 is LGHNA and CDR2 YSLEER. Trimming cost V 0 bases and J 4 bases, with 15 bases left between them. CDR3 length equals 16 residues. The CDR3 DNA reads TGCGCCAGCAGCCAAGACACAATTCCGGACAGCTATGGCTACACCTTC. It encodes CASSQDTIPDSYGYTF.

This clone was recorded once. This chain connects TRBV28 to TRBJ1-5; no clear D gene. Germline CDR1 and CDR2: MDHEN and SYDVKM. Trimming took off 2 bases at V and 1 base at J, with 6 bases between the two ends. The CDR3 is 14 residues long. For the CDR3, the DNA is TGTGCCAGCAGTTTACACGGAAGCAATCAGCCCCAGCATTTT. It codes for CASSLHGSNQPQHF. Full variable domain (missing parts from reference TRBV28 and TRBJ1-5): DVKVTQSSRYLVKRTGEKVFLECVQDMDHENMFWYRQDPGLGLRLIYFSYDVKMKEKGDIPEGYSVSREKKERFSLILESASTNQTSMYLCASSLHGSNQPQHFGDGTRLSIL.

The rearrangement joins TRBV5-5 to TRBJ2-7, with a weak D call TRBD1 (6 bases). V was clipped by 2 bases and J by 5 bases, with 11 bases between them. Germline-derived CDR1 and CDR2 are SGHKS and YYEKEE (reference sequence). CDR3 length: 13 amino acids. This CDR3 is CASSFAGVDEQYF. The DNA for the CDR3 is TGTGCCAGCAGCTTCGCAGGGGTGGACGAGCAGTACTTC.

The chain uses TRBV7-9 and TRBJ2-5; D may be TRBD1 or TRBD2 (5 bases each). The CDR3 runs 15 residues. Germline lookup yields CDR1 SEHNR and CDR2 FQNEAQ (reference sequence). Deletions cut 4 bases from V and 5 bases from J, with 17 bases between. CDR3 residues: CASSSTERGGETQYF. CDR3 nucleotide sequence: TGTGCCAGCAGCTCCACCGAGAGGGGTGGGGAGACCCAGTACTTC.

The gene calls are TRBV19 and TRBJ2-5; 7 bases line up with TRBD2. The CDR3 sequence is 12 residues long. From germline, CDR1 is LNHDA and CDR2 SQIVND (reference sequence). V was pared by 8 bases and J by 5 bases, with 5 bases of the junction left unmatched. CDR3 coding DNA: TGTGCCAGTGGGCGGGAGCAGGAGACCCAGTACTTC. This codes for CASGREQETQYF.

This clone was picked up a small number of times. The chain employs TRBV6-1 and TRBJ1-2; D may be TRBD1 (5 bases). CDR1 is MNHNS, CDR2 SASEGT, per germline. Trimming pared 0 bases from V and 4 bases from J, leaving 6 bases between. CDR3 length: 13 residues. The CDR3 DNA reads as TGTGCCAGCAGTGAAGCGGGGACCTATGGCTACACCTTC. This codes for CASSEAGTYGYTF.

V is TRBV4-1 and J is TRBJ2-7; D tentatively fits TRBD1 or TRBD2 (5 bases each). The V end lost 0 bases, the J end lost 3 bases, and 12 bases lay between the germline ends. The CDR3 covers 15 residues. CDR1 is MGHRA and CDR2 is YSYEKL in the germline V gene. DNA of the CDR3: TGCGCCAGCAGCCAAGAGGGGTGGGGGAGCTACGAGCAGTACTTC. Protein: CASSQEGWGSYEQYF.

By share, this clone ranks as medium-sized. This chain uses TRBV4-3 with TRBJ2-2; 9 positions match TRBD2. The CDR3 runs 16 residues. V was pared by 0 bases and J by 3 bases, with 2 bases of the junction left unmatched. From germline, CDR1 is LGHNA and CDR2 YSLEER. This chain's CDR3 is CASSQDQRGDTGELFF. The CDR3 DNA is TGCGCCAGCAGCCAAGACCAGCGGGGGGACACCGGGGAGCTGTTTTTT.

Points on this clone: Other DNA sequences in this sample translate to the same CDR3. This chain uses TRBV4-1 with TRBJ2-1; no clear D gene. V shed 1 base and J shed 1 base, with 11 bases lying between them. Germline V CDR1 and CDR2: MGHRA, YSYEKL. The CDR3 runs 16 residues. In nucleotides, the CDR3 is TGCGCCAGCAGCCAAGGATTGTCGGGTTCCTACAATGAGCAGTTCTTC. This translates into CASSQGLSGSYNEQFF.

This rearrangement joins TRBV2 to TRBJ1-3; D is undetermined. CDR3 length: 12 residues. Germline CDR1 and CDR2: SNHLY and FYNNEI. Trimming took 8 bases from V and 2 from J, leaving 7 bases between them. This chain's CDR3 is CASYDTGNTIYF. The CDR3 nucleotides are TGTGCCAGCTATGATACTGGAAACACCATATATTTT.